The 11 T cell receptor beta chains below come from one sample, sequenced in a study of blood T cell repertoires in COVID-19. The data were produced by immunoSEQ multiplex PCR, yet TCRdb's version contains in-frame clones alone and is incomplete. Of around 190,000 clones in the sample, roughly 84% were seen once. Sequencing was carried out using peripheral blood. The receptors originated from a man aged 45-65 years with COVID-19, enrolled during active disease.

The chain combines TRBV7-2 with TRBJ2-5; D ambiguous. Trimming pared 1 base from V and 2 bases from J, leaving 11 bases between. From germline, CDR1 is SGHTA and CDR2 FQGNSA. The CDR3 is 15 amino acids. The CDR3 DNA follows: TGTGCCAGCAGCTTAGTTGCAGGCCCACAAGAGACCCAGTACTTC. Residues: CASSLVAGPQETQYF.

This clone was seen at least ten times. The chain is built from TRBV4-1 and TRBJ1-6, with 8 positions matching TRBD1. This CDR3 is built from 14 residues. Germline CDR1 and CDR2: MGHRA and YSYEKL. The V gene end was trimmed by 4 bases and the J gene end by 7 bases; junction bases not matched to a gene: 3. CDR3 residues: CASSLRQGNSPLHF. For the CDR3, the DNA is TGCGCCAGCAGCCTCCGACAGGGGAATTCACCCCTCCACTTT.

The genes are TRBV3-1 (or the pseudogene TRBV3-2) and TRBJ1-1; 7 bases match TRBD1. Looked up from germline, CDR1 is LGHDT and CDR2 is YNNKEL (reference sequence). The CDR3 covers 14 residues. V lost 1 base to trimming and J lost 7 bases; unmatched junction nucleotides: 6. The CDR3 protein is CASSQGDGQDEAFF. The DNA of the CDR3 is TGTGCCAGCAGCCAAGGGGATGGACAGGATGAAGCTTTCTTT.

The chain uses TRBV18 and TRBJ2-1; 11 positions agree with TRBD2. CDR3 length: 16 residues. V shed 3 bases, J shed 0 bases, and the junction held 1 base outside the gene matches. Germline CDR1 and CDR2: KGHSH and LQKENI. CDR3 residues: CASSPGTSGSYNEQFF. The CDR3 bases are TGTGCCAGCTCACCGGGGACTAGCGGCTCCTACAATGAGCAGTTCTTC. The full variable domain, in which reference TRBV18 and TRBJ2-1 provide the parts outside the CDR3, is NAGVMQNPRHLVRRRGQEARLRCSPMKGHSHVYWYRQLPEEGLKFMVYLQKENIIDESGMPKERFSAEFPKEGPSILRIQQVVRGDSAAYFCASSPGTSGSYNEQFFGPGTRLTVL.

The chain joins TRBV7-3 to TRBJ2-2, with 14 bases matching TRBD2. After removal of 4 bases from V and 6 bases from J, the junction contained 13 bases not matched to a gene. Germline values: CDR1 SGHTA, CDR2 FQGTGA. The CDR3 sequence is 19 residues long. The CDR3 sequence is CASSSYTLGLAGVAGELFF. The CDR3 nucleotides are TGTGCCAGCAGCTCTTATACCCTGGGACTAGCGGGAGTCGCCGGGGAGCTGTTTTTT.

This sequence joins TRBV9 and TRBJ2-5; D not certain. The CDR3 consists of 17 residues. V shed 0 bases and J shed 0 bases, with 15 bases lying between them. Looked up from germline, CDR1 is SGDLS and CDR2 is YYNGEE. In nucleotides, the CDR3 is TGTGCCAGCAGCGTAGCTGGAACAGAATTGTACCAAGAGACCCAGTACTTC. Its protein product is CASSVAGTELYQETQYF.

This clone has just a few counts. This chain joins TRBV19 and TRBJ2-7; TRBD1 matches at 8 bases. J lost 12 bases, V lost 3 bases, and 13 bases had no gene match. Germline lookup yields CDR1 LNHDA and CDR2 SQIVND (reference sequence). The CDR3 totals 14 residues. Written as DNA, the CDR3 is TGTGCCAGTAGTATCGGCCAGGGGGCGGATATGCTGTACTTC. It is translated as CASSIGQGADMLYF.

The V call is TRBV29-1, the J call TRBJ2-3, with a possible D match to TRBD2 (6 bases). CDR3 size: 14 residues. CDR1 is SQVTM, CDR2 ANQGSEA, per germline. V was cut by 7 bases and J by 0 bases, with 14 bases left in between. The CDR3 sequence: CSAAPGTSTDTQYF. The CDR3 coding sequence is TGCAGCGCCGCCCCCGGGACTAGCACAGATACGCAGTATTTT.

This clone was seen many times. Different DNA sequences within this sample yield the same CDR3. The genes are TRBV6-1 and TRBJ1-4; 7 bases line up with TRBD1. V gave up 2 bases and J gave up 8 bases; unmatched junction bases: 8. Germline V gives CDR1 MNHNS, CDR2 SASEGT. CDR3 size: 15 residues. Here the CDR3 reads CASSEFRTGEEKLFF. The CDR3, as DNA: TGTGCCAGCAGTGAATTCCGTACAGGGGAAGAAAAACTGTTTTTT.

The rearrangement links TRBV30 to TRBJ2-2; tentative D call: TRBD1 (7 bases). This CDR3 region has 13 residues. Germline CDR1 and CDR2: GTSNPN and SVGIG (reference sequence). The V end lost 5 bases, the J end lost 6 bases, and 13 bases lay between the germline ends. This CDR3 is CAWGTVAAGELFF. CDR3 nucleotides: TGTGCCTGGGGGACAGTAGCGGCCGGGGAGCTGTTTTTT.

The chain links TRBV4-2 to TRBJ2-3; 8 positions match TRBD1. This CDR3 spans 15 amino acids. Germline V gene lookup returns CDR1 LGHNA and CDR2 YNFKEQ. V shed 6 bases, J shed 5 bases, and the junction held 10 bases outside the gene matches. CDR3: CASSPGQGLGDTQYF. CDR3 DNA sequence: TGTGCCAGCAGTCCCGGACAGGGTTTGGGAGATACGCAGTATTTT.